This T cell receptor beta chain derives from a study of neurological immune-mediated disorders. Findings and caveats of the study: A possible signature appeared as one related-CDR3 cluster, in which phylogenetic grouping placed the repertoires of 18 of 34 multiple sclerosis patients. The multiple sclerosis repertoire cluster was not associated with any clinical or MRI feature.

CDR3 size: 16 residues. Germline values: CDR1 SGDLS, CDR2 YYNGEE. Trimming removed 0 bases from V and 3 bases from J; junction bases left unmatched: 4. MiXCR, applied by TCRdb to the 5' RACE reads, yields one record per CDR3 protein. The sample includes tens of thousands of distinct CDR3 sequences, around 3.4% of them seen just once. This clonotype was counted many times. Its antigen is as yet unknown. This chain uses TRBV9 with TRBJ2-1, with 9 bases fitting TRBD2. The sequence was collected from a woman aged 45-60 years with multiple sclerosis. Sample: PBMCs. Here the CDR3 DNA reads TGTGCCAGCAGCGTAGGCGGGGGGGAAGACTACAATGAGCAGTTCTTC. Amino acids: CASSVGGGEDYNEQFF.